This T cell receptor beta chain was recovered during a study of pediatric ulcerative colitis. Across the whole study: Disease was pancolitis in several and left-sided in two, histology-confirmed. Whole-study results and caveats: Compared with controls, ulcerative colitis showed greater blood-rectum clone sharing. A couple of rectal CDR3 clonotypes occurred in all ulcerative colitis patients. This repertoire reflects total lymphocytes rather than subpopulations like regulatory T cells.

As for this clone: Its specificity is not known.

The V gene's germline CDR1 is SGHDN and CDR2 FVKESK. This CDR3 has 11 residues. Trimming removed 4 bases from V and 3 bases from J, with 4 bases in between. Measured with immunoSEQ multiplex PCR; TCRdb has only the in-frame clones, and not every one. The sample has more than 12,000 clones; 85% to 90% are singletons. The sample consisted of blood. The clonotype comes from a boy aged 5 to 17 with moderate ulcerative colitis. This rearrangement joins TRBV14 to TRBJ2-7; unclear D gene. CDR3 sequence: CASSRDYEQYF. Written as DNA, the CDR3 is TGTGCCAGCAGCCGAGACTACGAGCAGTACTTC.